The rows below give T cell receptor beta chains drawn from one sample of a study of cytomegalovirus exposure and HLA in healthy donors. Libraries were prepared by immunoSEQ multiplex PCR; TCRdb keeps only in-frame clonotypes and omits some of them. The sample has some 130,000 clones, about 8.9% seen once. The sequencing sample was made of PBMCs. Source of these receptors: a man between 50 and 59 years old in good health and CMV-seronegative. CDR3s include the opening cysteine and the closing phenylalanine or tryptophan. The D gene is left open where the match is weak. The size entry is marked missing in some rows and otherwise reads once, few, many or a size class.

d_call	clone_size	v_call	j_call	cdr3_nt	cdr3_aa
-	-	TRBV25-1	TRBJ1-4	TGTGCCAGCAGTGGGAAGGAGGGCGATGAAAAACTGTTTTTT	CASSGKEGDEKLFF
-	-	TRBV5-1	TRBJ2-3	TGCGCCAGCAGCTTGGACCAGCGGAATACAGATACGCAGTATTTT	CASSLDQRNTDTQYF
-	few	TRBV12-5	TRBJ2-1	TGTGCTAGTGGTTTGGACCTACCATCGGGTGAGCAGTTCTTC	CASGLDLPSGEQFF
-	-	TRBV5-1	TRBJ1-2	TGCGCCAGCAGCTTGGGACCCTCAGAGGATGGCTACACCTTC	CASSLGPSEDGYTF
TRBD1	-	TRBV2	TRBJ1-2	TGTGCCAGCAGTGGGGGACAGGGAGTCTATGGCTACACCTTC	CASSGGQGVYGYTF
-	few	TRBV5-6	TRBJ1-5	TGTGCCAGCAGCTTGGGGCAGGGGCATAGCAATCAGCCCCAGCATTTT	CASSLGQGHSNQPQHF
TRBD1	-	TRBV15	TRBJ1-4	TGTGCCACCAGCAGAGTGGGACAGGGGGGGACTAATGAAAAACTGTTTTTT	CATSRVGQGGTNEKLFF
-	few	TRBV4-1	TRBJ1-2	TGCGCCAGCAGCCAAGATCGAGGGGGAAGGCTCACCTTC	CASSQDRGGRLTF
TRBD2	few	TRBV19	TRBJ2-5	TGTGCCAGTAGTGGGGGGACTAGCGGGGCAGTAGAGACCCAGTACTTC	CASSGGTSGAVETQYF
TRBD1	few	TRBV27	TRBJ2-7	TGTGCCAGCAGTCTGCGGGGACAGGGGATTTACGAGCAGTACTTC	CASSLRGQGIYEQYF
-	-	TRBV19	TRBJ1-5	TGTGCCAGTAGTATACTATCGGGTAGACAGCCCCAGCATTTT	CASSILSGRQPQHF
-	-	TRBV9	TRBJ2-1	TGTGCCAGCAGCGCCGGGACTGGGACCTACAATGAGCAGTTCTTC	CASSAGTGTYNEQFF
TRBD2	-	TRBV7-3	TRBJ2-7	TGTGCCAGCAGCTTAAAGCCTAGCGGGAGGGCCCTCTACGAGCAGTACTTC	CASSLKPSGRALYEQYF
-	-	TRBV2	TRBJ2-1	TGTGCCAGCAGGCCTGGACCGGGGTTCAATGAGCAGTTCTTC	CASRPGPGFNEQFF
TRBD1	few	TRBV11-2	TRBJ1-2	TGTGCCAGCAGTTACCGACAGGGCGGTGGCTACACCTTC	CASSYRQGGGYTF
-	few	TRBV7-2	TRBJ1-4	TGTGCCAGCAGCTTAGGAGGAGCAGCTAATGAAAAACTGTTTTTT	CASSLGGAANEKLFF
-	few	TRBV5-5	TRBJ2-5	TGTGCCAGCAGCTTAAGCATAGAGACCCAGTACTTC	CASSLSIETQYF
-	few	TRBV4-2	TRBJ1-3	TGTGCCAGCAGCCAAGGACAGACTGGAAACACCATATATTTT	CASSQGQTGNTIYF
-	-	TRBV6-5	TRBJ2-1	TGTGCCAGCAGTTACTCGATCCTCGCTAGCGAGCAGTTCTTC	CASSYSILASEQFF
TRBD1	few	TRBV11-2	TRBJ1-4	TGTGCCAGCAGCTTAGATAACGGGGGACAGGGAAGTGAAAAACTGTTTTTT	CASSLDNGGQGSEKLFF
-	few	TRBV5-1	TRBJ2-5	TGCGCCAGCAGCTTTCAGGGGTCGACGGAGGAGCAGTACTTC	CASSFQGSTEEQYF
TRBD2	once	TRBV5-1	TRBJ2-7	TGCGCCAGCAGCTTCCGCTCGGGGGGGGGTGAGCAGTACTTC	CASSFRSGGGEQYF
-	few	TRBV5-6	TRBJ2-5	TGTGCCAGCAGCTTGGGGCTTACAGGGGAGACCCAGTACTTC	CASSLGLTGETQYF
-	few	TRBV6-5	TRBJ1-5	TGTGCCAGCAGTTGGCGGGGCAATCAGCCCCAGCATTTT	CASSWRGNQPQHF
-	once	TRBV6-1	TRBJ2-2	TGTGCCAGCAGTCCTCGGGGTCGTAACACCGGGGAGCTGTTTTTT	CASSPRGRNTGELFF
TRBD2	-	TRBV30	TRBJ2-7	TGTGCCTGGAGTACTGGCAGGATGAGTGGACTAGCGGGAGGACGCGGTCTCGAGCAGTACTTC	CAWSTGRMSGLAGGRGLEQYF